This passage covers 31 T cell receptor beta chains from one sample sequenced in a study of shared clonotypes between healthy human individuals. This table comes from immunoSEQ multiplex PCR, and its TCRdb copy is limited to in-frame clones, with some not included. This sample has 1,400,000 or so clones, with approximately 98.5% found just once. The specimen sequenced was naive CD4+ T cells sorted from blood. Indicated subset: CD45RA+ positively selected. Receptors originate from a man aged 25-45 years in good health.

The rearrangement links TRBV28 to TRBJ1-2; no definite D call. Germline CDR1 reads MDHEN; CDR2 reads SYDVKM. V lost 10 bases and J 0 bases, leaving 9 bases between the germline ends. CDR3 length: 12 residues. The chain's CDR3 is CATNEANYGYTF. CDR3 nucleotide sequence: TGTGCCACCAACGAGGCTAACTATGGCTACACCTTC.

V and J are TRBV11-2 and TRBJ2-7; D is perhaps TRBD2 (6 bases). Trimming removed 7 bases at V and 3 bases at J, with 13 bases between. The CDR3 is made up of 13 amino acids. Germline loops: CDR1 SGHAT, CDR2 FQNNGV. The CDR3 here is CASTPGTFYEQYF. CDR3 sequence (DNA): TGTGCCAGCACCCCCGGGACTTTCTACGAGCAGTACTTC.

The V call is TRBV19, the J call TRBJ2-1; 10 bases match TRBD2. This CDR3 spans 15 amino acids. In germline, CDR1 is LNHDA, CDR2 SQIVND (reference sequence). Trimming at V came to 3 bases and at J to 10 bases, leaving 9 bases not matched to a gene. CDR3 region: CASSMLAGALGEQFF. In nucleotides, the CDR3 is TGTGCCAGTAGTATGCTAGCGGGAGCATTGGGGGAGCAGTTCTTC.

As regards this clone: Other DNA sequences in the same sample also yield this CDR3. The rearrangement links TRBV20-1 to TRBJ2-5, with unresolved D. From germline, CDR1 is DFQATT and CDR2 SNEGSKA (reference sequence). The CDR3 runs 11 residues. Trimming cost V 3 bases and J 4 bases, with 6 bases left between them. The CDR3 nucleotides read TGCAGTGCTAGGCAAGGAGAGACCCAGTACTTC. It specifies CSARQGETQYF.

The gene calls are TRBV25-1 and TRBJ2-7; D possibly uses TRBD1 or TRBD2 (6 bases each). The ends were cut back, 2 bases at V and 7 bases at J, with 12 bases in the middle. The length of the CDR3 is 13 residues. Germline CDR1 and CDR2: MGHDK and SYGVNS. CDR3 bases: TGTGCCAGCAGTGAAGGTGGGGGGCGGGAGCAGTACTTC. Residues: CASSEGGGREQYF.

The chain combines TRBV10-3 with TRBJ2-1; 9 positions match TRBD1. From germline, CDR1 is ENHRY and CDR2 SYGVKD. V shed 5 bases, J shed 12 bases, and the junction held 11 bases outside the gene matches. The CDR3 has 14 residues. The chain's CDR3 is CAISPGQGGLGQFF. In DNA form, the CDR3 reads TGTGCCATCAGTCCGGGACAGGGAGGTCTGGGGCAGTTCTTC.

The chain is built from TRBV15 and TRBJ2-2; D is possibly TRBD1 (5 bases). The CDR3 loop spans 16 amino acids. The germline gives CDR1 LNHNV, CDR2 YYDKDF (reference sequence). The V end lost 1 base, the J end lost 1 base, and 10 bases lay between the germline ends. Here the CDR3 reads CATSRGRQRNTGELFF. The DNA of the CDR3 is TGTGCCACCAGCAGAGGTAGACAGCGGAACACCGGGGAGCTGTTTTTT.

The V and J genes are TRBV5-1 and TRBJ1-1, with D unclear. Trimming stripped 3 bases from V and 1 base from J, with 10 bases between. Looked up from germline, CDR1 is SGHRS and CDR2 is YFSETQ. This CDR3 has 14 amino acids. The CDR3, as DNA: TGCGCCAGCAGCTCCCGTTCCTGGAACACTGAAGCTTTCTTT. The encoded protein is CASSSRSWNTEAFF.

The chain carries TRBV25-1 and TRBJ2-5; D might be TRBD1 or TRBD2, each matching 5 bases. CDR1 and CDR2 from the germline V gene are MGHDK and SYGVNS. The CDR3 sequence is 14 residues long. V was clipped by 2 bases and J by 5 bases, with 12 bases between them. This chain's CDR3 is CASSEEGTGETQYF. CDR3 nucleotides: TGTGCCAGCAGTGAAGAGGGGACGGGGGAGACCCAGTACTTC.

The chain is built from TRBV5-1 and TRBJ1-1, with 7 positions matching TRBD1. Germline V gives CDR1 SGHRS, CDR2 YFSETQ. CDR3 size: 14 residues. V shed 4 bases, J shed 1 base, and the junction held 4 bases outside the gene matches. The CDR3: CASSRGQSNTEAFF. CDR3 coding DNA: TGCGCCAGCAGCCGGGGACAGTCGAACACTGAAGCTTTCTTT.

This rearrangement joins TRBV18 to TRBJ2-5, with D possibly being TRBD2 (6 bases). V dropped 2 bases and J dropped 1 base, with 11 bases sitting between them. Germline V gene sequence: CDR1 KGHSH, CDR2 LQKENI. This CDR3 is built from 15 residues. The CDR3 sequence is CASSPGWGGQETQYF. CDR3 nucleotide sequence: TGTGCCAGCTCACCAGGGTGGGGAGGCCAAGAGACCCAGTACTTC.

This chain links TRBV6-5 with TRBJ1-4; D unresolved. This CDR3 is 14 amino acids long. Germline V lookup: CDR1 MNHEY, CDR2 SVGAGI. V was cut by 5 bases and J by 2 bases, with 9 bases left in between. Written as DNA, the CDR3 is TGTGCCAGCAGTCCTTTGAGGACTAATGAAAAACTGTTTTTT. Encoded protein: CASSPLRTNEKLFF.

The chain joins TRBV9 to TRBJ1-1; tentatively, D is TRBD1 (6 bases). CDR1 and CDR2 from the germline V gene are SGDLS and YYNGEE. V lost 2 bases and J lost 1, with 12 bases in between. This CDR3 contains 15 residues. CDR3 region: CASSVLQGSNTEAFF. The CDR3 coding sequence is TGTGCCAGCAGCGTTCTACAGGGATCGAACACTGAAGCTTTCTTT.

This clone appeared once. Germline is not matched at one junction end, which may reflect a read error. The V and J genes are TRBV25-1 and TRBJ2-7; TRBD1 matches at 7 bases. Germline V gene sequence: CDR1 MGHDK, CDR2 SYGVNS. The CDR3 runs to 13 residues. In DNA form, the CDR3 reads TGTGCCAGCAGTGAATTGGGGGCCGGGACAGCGTTCTTC. Its protein is CASSELGAGTAFF.

The genes are TRBV29-1 and TRBJ2-1; the D gene is possibly TRBD1 (6 bases). Trimming shortened V by 4 bases and J by 9 bases, and 16 bases separated the two germline ends. The CDR3 is made up of 13 amino acids. Germline V CDR1 and CDR2: SQVTM, ANQGSEA. This CDR3 reads CSVARGAYGEQFF. Written as DNA, the CDR3 is TGCAGCGTTGCCAGGGGTGCCTACGGTGAGCAGTTCTTC.

Only one count was recorded for this clone. The V gene is TRBV5-1, the J gene TRBJ2-3; D call uncertain. The CDR3 contains 13 residues. The germline V and J ends were trimmed by 0 bases and 4 bases, with 6 bases remaining between them. Germline assignment: CDR1 SGHRS and CDR2 YFSETQ. The chain's CDR3 is CASSLDAADTQYF. CDR3 sequence (DNA): TGCGCCAGCAGCTTGGACGCCGCAGATACGCAGTATTTT.

The chain joins TRBV21-1 to TRBJ1-5. TRBV21-1 is a pseudogene segment. The CDR3 length is 14 residues. The CDR3 reads CASSKRKENQPQHF. CDR3 sequence (DNA): TGTGCCAGCAGCAAACGGAAGGAGAATCAGCCCCAGCATTTT.

The CDR3 DNA reads as TGTGCCAGCAGAACGGGTCCAGGGACTAATGAAAAACTGTTTTTT. Amino acid sequence: CASRTGPGTNEKLFF. This chain uses TRBV6-5 with TRBJ1-4; perhaps TRBD1 as D (5 bases). The V gene's germline CDR1 is MNHEY and CDR2 SVGAGI. Trimming took 6 bases from V and 2 from J, leaving 13 bases between them. CDR3 length: 15 amino acids.

The rearrangement links TRBV6-1 to TRBJ1-5; D unclear. Germline assignment: CDR1 MNHNS and CDR2 SASEGT. V was cut by 2 bases and J by 2 bases, with 4 bases left in between. The CDR3 extends over 13 amino acids. This chain's CDR3 is CASSEIGNQPQHF. CDR3 bases: TGTGCCAGCAGTGAAATCGGCAATCAGCCCCAGCATTTT.

The chain employs TRBV29-1 and TRBJ1-2, with 9 bases aligning to TRBD1. The trim removed 6 bases at V and 5 bases at J, leaving 10 bases unmatched. The CDR3 is 14 amino acids. Looked up from germline, CDR1 is SQVTM and CDR2 is ANQGSEA. The chain's CDR3 is CSVWGQGDAYGYTF. In DNA, the CDR3 is TGCAGCGTCTGGGGACAGGGAGACGCGTATGGCTACACCTTC.

The chain joins TRBV29-1 to TRBJ2-3; 8 nucleotides agree with TRBD2. This CDR3 spans 18 amino acids. J was trimmed by 6 bases and V by 3 bases; bases with no gene match: 20. Germline CDR1 SQVTM, CDR2 ANQGSEA. The CDR3 spells CSVESLQIAGKPLDTQYF. In DNA form, the CDR3 reads TGCAGCGTTGAGTCCCTTCAGATAGCGGGAAAACCACTTGATACGCAGTATTTT.

The chain couples TRBV15 to TRBJ2-7; D remains ambiguous. Between the trimmed V and J ends, which lost 0 bases and 0 bases, there was a span of 12 bases. The CDR3 is 16 residues long. Germline lookup yields CDR1 LNHNV and CDR2 YYDKDF (reference sequence). As DNA, the CDR3 is TGTGCCACCAGCAGAGATTCTTGGCCAGCCTCCTACGAGCAGTACTTC. It encodes CATSRDSWPASYEQYF. Variable domain in full (rest from reference TRBV15 and TRBJ2-7): DAMVIQNPRYQVTQFGKPVTLSCSQTLNHNVMYWYQQKSSQAPKLLFHYYDKDFNNEADTPDNFQSRRPNTSFCFLDIRSPGLGDTAMYLCATSRDSWPASYEQYFGPGTRLTVT.

The DNA for the CDR3 is TGTGCCAGCAGTTTTCAGGAATCAGGGGGAGAGACCCAGTACTTC. It translates to CASSFQESGGETQYF. V is TRBV6-1 and J is TRBJ2-5; TRBD1 aligns across 7 bases. Germline CDR1 reads MNHNS; CDR2 reads SASEGT. The CDR3 spans 15 residues. Trimming took 5 bases from V and 4 from J; bases not matched to a gene: 10.

The chain is built from TRBV28 and TRBJ2-3, with D possibly matching TRBD2 (5 bases). The V and J ends lost 5 bases and 4 bases respectively, with 16 bases between them. The CDR3 contains 15 residues. Germline lookup yields CDR1 MDHEN and CDR2 SYDVKM. As DNA, the CDR3 is TGTGCCAGCAGTCCCCTGCTGGGAGACCCAGATACGCAGTATTTT. Residues: CASSPLLGDPDTQYF.

This chain's CDR3 is CASKGQGGTGELFF. DNA of the CDR3: TGTGCCAGCAAGGGACAGGGTGGCACCGGGGAGCTGTTTTTT. V and J are TRBV2 and TRBJ2-2; 9 nucleotides match TRBD1. J was trimmed by 4 bases and V by 7 bases; bases with no gene match: 4. The CDR3 spans 14 residues. In germline, CDR1 is SNHLY, CDR2 FYNNEI.

The genes are TRBV19 and TRBJ1-4; possibly TRBD1 for D (6 bases). Germline CDR1 LNHDA, CDR2 SQIVND (reference sequence). The V gene lost 6 bases and the J gene lost 4 bases, with 15 bases spanning the gap. The CDR3 is made up of 15 amino acids. CDR3 protein: CASRRTGTLNEKLFF. The CDR3 bases are TGTGCCAGTAGAAGAACAGGGACCCTTAATGAAAAACTGTTTTTT.

V is TRBV5-4 and J is TRBJ2-5; 8 bases map to TRBD2. Losses at the gene ends were 3 bases for V and 6 bases for J; bases not matched to a gene: 10. Germline V gene data show CDR1 as SGHNT and CDR2 as YYREEE (reference sequence). The CDR3 spans 15 residues. CDR3 protein: CASSSSGSVSKTQYF. Written as DNA, the CDR3 is TGTGCCAGCAGCTCGAGCGGGAGCGTCTCGAAGACCCAGTACTTC.

The chain has TRBV9 and TRBJ2-5, with D tentatively TRBD2 (5 bases). V was pared by 1 base and J by 1 base, with 11 bases between. The CDR3 length is 15 residues. Germline-derived CDR1 and CDR2 are SGDLS and YYNGEE. The CDR3 nucleotides are TGTGCCAGCAGCGTACTGGGGAGAATCCAAGAGACCCAGTACTTC. It is translated as CASSVLGRIQETQYF.

This chain connects TRBV11-2 to TRBJ1-5; TRBD1 agrees at 8 bases. The junction had 6 bases not matched to a gene; V was cut back by 3 bases and J by 5 bases. Looked up from germline, CDR1 is SGHAT and CDR2 is FQNNGV. The CDR3 runs to 15 residues. CDR3 nucleotide sequence: TGTGCCAGCAGCTTTGGACAGGGCCCCTATCAGCCCCAGCATTTT. It yields the protein CASSFGQGPYQPQHF.

The chain uses TRBV28 and TRBJ2-5; the D is unclear. Trimming pared 1 base from V and 3 bases from J, leaving 9 bases between. The CDR3 contains 14 residues. Germline V lookup: CDR1 MDHEN, CDR2 SYDVKM. The CDR3 spells CASSLFEGKETQYF. CDR3 nucleotides: TGTGCCAGCAGTTTATTCGAAGGCAAAGAGACCCAGTACTTC.

The DNA for the CDR3 is TGTGCCAGCAGTTTACCAAGTATGGGACAGGACTATGGCTACACCTTC. It specifies CASSLPSMGQDYGYTF. The chain couples TRBV28 to TRBJ1-2; TRBD1 matches 8 bases. V gave up 2 bases and J gave up 3 bases; unmatched junction bases: 8. The CDR3 sequence is 16 residues long. Per germline, CDR1 MDHEN and CDR2 SYDVKM.